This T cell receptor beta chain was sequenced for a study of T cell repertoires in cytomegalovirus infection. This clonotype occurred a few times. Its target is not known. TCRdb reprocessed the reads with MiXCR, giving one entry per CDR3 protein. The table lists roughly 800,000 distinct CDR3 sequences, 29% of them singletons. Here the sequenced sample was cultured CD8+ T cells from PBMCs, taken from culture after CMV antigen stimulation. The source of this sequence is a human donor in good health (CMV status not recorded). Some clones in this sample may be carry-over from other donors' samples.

The CDR3 DNA is TGTGCCAGCAGTTTAGCGGTGGAGCAGTACTTC. Translating it yields CASSLAVEQYF. This chain connects TRBV12-3 or TRBV12-4 to TRBJ2-7; D gene unclear. V was pared by 0 bases and J by 7 bases, with 4 bases between. This CDR3 has 11 amino acids.